One sample yielded the 25 T cell receptor beta chains listed below, sequenced in a study of Graves' ophthalmopathy and Graves' hyperthyroidism. RNA transcripts yielded amplified TCR beta CDR3 regions. First-round RT-PCR with HTBI primers preceded a second-round multiplex PCR. TCRdb recomputed calls from the multiplex PCR reads with MiXCR, one row per CDR3 protein. The sample holds roughly 500,000 distinct CDR3 sequences; about 15% are singletons and the top ten take about a tenth. The sequencing sample was made of blood. These receptors all stem from a woman in her twenties or thirties with Graves' ophthalmopathy.

This clonotype was seen at least ten times. The chain couples TRBV20-1 to TRBJ2-5; 14 nucleotides match TRBD2. The V segment lost 5 bases and the J segment 4 bases; nucleotides outside the gene matches: 9. CDR1 is DFQATT and CDR2 is SNEGSKA in the germline V gene (reference sequence). This CDR3 contains 16 residues. In DNA form, the CDR3 reads TGCAGTGCTCCCGGGACTAGCGGGAGAGTGGGAGAGACCCAGTACTTC. Protein product: CSAPGTSGRVGETQYF.

This chain joins TRBV28 and TRBJ2-7; D is perhaps TRBD1 (7 bases). The CDR3 consists of 14 residues. V dropped 6 bases and J dropped 0 bases, with 12 bases sitting between them. Germline lookup yields CDR1 MDHEN and CDR2 SYDVKM. CDR3 residues: CASREGQSSYEQYF. DNA for the CDR3: TGTGCCAGCAGGGAGGGACAGTCCTCCTACGAGCAGTACTTC.

This clonotype has just a few counts. This CDR3 is CASRRCSEGCIQYF. CDR3 nucleotides: TGTGCCAGTAGAAGGTGTTCGGAGGGATGCATTCAGTACTTC. The chain is built from TRBV19 and TRBJ2-4; weak D call: TRBD2 (6 bases). Germline V CDR1 and CDR2: LNHDA, SQIVND (reference sequence). This CDR3 is built from 14 residues. V was trimmed by 6 bases and J by 9 bases, leaving 18 bases between them.

This clonotype has more than one count but fewer than ten. V usage is TRBV30 and J usage is TRBJ1-5; D is ambiguous. The CDR3 consists of 15 residues. Per germline, CDR1 GTSNPN and CDR2 SVGIG (reference sequence). V gave up 0 bases and J gave up 2 bases, with 11 bases separating them. The CDR3 bases are TGTGCCTGGAGTGTTCGAGGGAGCGGCAATCAGCCCCAGCATTTT. This sequence encodes CAWSVRGSGNQPQHF.

Ten or more counts support this clonotype. V and J are TRBV7-8 and TRBJ2-2; 11 bases match TRBD2. After removal of 5 bases from V and 6 bases from J, the junction contained 14 bases not matched to a gene. The CDR3 runs to 18 residues. CDR1 and CDR2 from the germline V gene are SGHVS and FQNEAQ. CDR3 in amino acids: CASSPLTMGSGRAGELFF. The CDR3 DNA sequence: TGTGCCAGCAGCCCACTCACCATGGGTAGCGGGAGGGCCGGGGAGCTGTTTTTT.

This sequence joins TRBV3-1 and TRBJ1-1; D remains unclear. Germline-derived CDR1 and CDR2 are LGHDT and YNNKEL (reference sequence). V was cut by 3 bases and J by 3 bases, with 20 bases left in between. CDR3 size: 17 residues. The CDR3 bases are TGTGCCAGCAGCCAGGAGGGAGAAACCTCAGAGGACACTGAAGCTTTCTTT. Amino acids: CASSQEGETSEDTEAFF.

The chain carries TRBV12-3 or TRBV12-4 and TRBJ1-5, with D possibly matching TRBD1 (6 bases). V was clipped by 5 bases and J by 9 bases, with 14 bases between them. The CDR3 consists of 13 residues. In nucleotides, the CDR3 is TGTGCCAGCAGTCGACAGGTTTTCGGGCCCCAGCATTTT. It translates to CASSRQVFGPQHF.

This clonotype was observed many times. The V call is TRBV28, the J call TRBJ1-2, with D possibly matching TRBD1 (5 bases). Germline-derived CDR1 and CDR2 are MDHEN and SYDVKM. V lost 6 bases and J 0 bases, leaving 8 bases between the germline ends. The CDR3 extends over 13 amino acids. This chain's CDR3 is CASRGTANYGYTF. The CDR3 nucleotides read TGTGCCAGCAGGGGGACGGCTAACTATGGCTACACCTTC.

At least ten counts were recorded for this clonotype. This chain uses TRBV3-1 with TRBJ2-5; D is possibly TRBD2 (6 bases). Germline CDR1 is LGHDT and CDR2 is YNNKEL (reference sequence). This CDR3 has 13 amino acids. Trimming left V 3 bases short and J 5 bases short, with 10 bases between. The CDR3 coding sequence is TGTGCCAGCAGCCAGGCCGGGAGTGAGACCCAGTACTTC. Translation gives CASSQAGSETQYF.

The DNA of the CDR3 is TGCGCCAGCACCCTTTACAGAAGGCAGGGGGCCGATGAGCAGTTCTTC. Protein product: CASTLYRRQGADEQFF. This chain links TRBV5-1 with TRBJ2-1; 8 positions match TRBD1. Germline values: CDR1 SGHRS, CDR2 YFSETQ. V gave up 6 bases and J gave up 8 bases; unmatched junction bases: 16. This CDR3 has 16 amino acids.

V is TRBV20-1 and J is TRBJ1-2; 7 bases line up with TRBD1. The germline V gene has CDR1 DFQATT and CDR2 SNEGSKA (reference sequence). The V gene end was trimmed by 6 bases and the J gene end by 7 bases; junction bases not matched to a gene: 8. The CDR3 has 12 amino acids. CDR3: CSARQGVGGYTF. The CDR3 bases are TGCAGTGCCAGACAGGGTGTAGGTGGCTACACCTTC.

Ten or more counts support this clonotype. V and J are TRBV20-1 and TRBJ1-2, with no clear D. Trimming cost V 2 bases and J 8 bases, with 21 bases left between them. This CDR3 spans 15 amino acids. Germline CDR1 DFQATT, CDR2 SNEGSKA (reference sequence). CDR3 amino acids: CSARSRTQPVSGYTF. The CDR3, as DNA: TGCAGTGCTAGATCCCGTACCCAACCCGTCTCAGGCTACACCTTC.

In the case of this clonotype: One junction end does not reproduce the germline sequence, and a read error may be involved. The genes are TRBV14 and TRBJ2-7; 13 bases line up with TRBD2. The CDR3 runs to 16 residues. Germline V gives CDR1 SGHDN, CDR2 FVKESK. For the CDR3, the DNA is TGTGCCGGCAGCCAATTAGGACTAGCGGGGGCCTACGAGCAGTACTTC. The encoded protein is CAGSQLGLAGAYEQYF.

This clonotype occurred many times. The chain employs TRBV6-2 or TRBV6-3 and TRBJ1-2; D not resolved. The V and J ends lost 7 bases and 7 bases respectively, with 13 bases between them. The germline V gene has CDR1 MNHEY and CDR2 SVGEGT. The CDR3 has 12 amino acids. The CDR3 reads CASTDKRVGYTF. As DNA, the CDR3 is TGTGCCAGCACCGACAAAAGGGTTGGCTACACCTTC.

This clonotype has at least ten counts. The V gene is TRBV6-2 or TRBV6-3, the J gene TRBJ2-7; TRBD1 aligns across 7 bases. There are 12 residues in the CDR3. J was trimmed by 11 bases and V by 5 bases; bases with no gene match: 9. Germline loops: CDR1 MNHEY, CDR2 SVGEGT. This chain's CDR3 is CASSLQNQGEYF. DNA of the CDR3: TGTGCCAGCAGTCTACAAAACCAGGGGGAGTACTTC.

This clonotype was found many times. This may stem from a read error, because a much larger clone lies one nucleotide away. The rearrangement links TRBV10-3 to TRBJ1-1, with D unclear. Per the germline V gene, CDR1 is ENHRY and CDR2 is SYGVKD. The CDR3 runs 16 residues. The CDR3 region is CASSESTTFLNTEAFF. CDR3 sequence (DNA): TGTGCCAGCAGTGAGTCTACGACTTTCTTGAACACTGAAGCTTTCTTT.

The table lists this clonotype with many counts. The CDR3 DNA is TGTGCCAGCAGGGGGACGGGGGAGTTCGGGACTGAAGCTTTCTTT. As protein: CASRGTGEFGTEAFF. The chain is built from TRBV28 and TRBJ1-1, with D perhaps TRBD1 (5 bases). The germline V gene has CDR1 MDHEN and CDR2 SYDVKM. The CDR3 has 15 amino acids. V dropped 6 bases and J dropped 5 bases, with 19 bases sitting between them.

This clonotype was counted ten times or more. This chain joins TRBV6-5 and TRBJ2-7; possible D gene TRBD1, 6 bases. Germline assignment: CDR1 MNHEY and CDR2 SVGAGI. CDR3 length: 13 amino acids. Trimming took off 7 bases at V and 3 bases at J, with 13 bases between the two ends. This CDR3 is CASNRLGGYEQYF. The DNA for the CDR3 is TGTGCCAGCAATCGGCTAGGGGGCTACGAGCAGTACTTC.

This clonotype was seen more than once but under ten times. This chain links TRBV7-9 with TRBJ2-2; D gene unclear. The CDR3 has 11 residues. Trimming removed 2 bases from V and 9 bases from J, with 4 bases in between. Germline V gene lookup returns CDR1 SEHNR and CDR2 FQNEAQ (reference sequence). The CDR3: CASSLQRELFF. The CDR3 region has the DNA TGTGCCAGCAGCTTACAGAGGGAGCTGTTTTTT.

This clonotype was recorded at least ten times. The CDR3 here is CSARGGKLAGTTQETQYF. In DNA, the CDR3 is TGCAGTGCTAGAGGGGGGAAACTAGCGGGAACAACCCAAGAGACCCAGTACTTC. This chain links TRBV20-1 with TRBJ2-5, with 10 bases that match TRBD2. J lost 1 base, V lost 1 base, and 12 bases had no gene match. The CDR3 length is 18 residues. The V gene's germline CDR1 is DFQATT and CDR2 SNEGSKA (reference sequence).

This clonotype was recorded many times. J is TRBJ2-7 and V is TRBV25-1; D ambiguous. Trimming stripped 0 bases from V and 3 bases from J, with 15 bases between. CDR1 is MGHDK, CDR2 SYGVNS, per germline. The CDR3 covers 16 residues. CDR3: CASSEYGFETVYEQYF. Written as DNA, the CDR3 is TGTGCCAGCAGTGAATATGGTTTCGAGACCGTCTACGAGCAGTACTTC.

In nucleotides, the CDR3 is TGCAGTGCTATAATTGGGGGCGGCAATCAGCCCCAGCATTTT. Translating it yields CSAIIGGGNQPQHF. This rearrangement joins TRBV20-1 to TRBJ1-5, with D possibly TRBD1 on 6 matching bases. This CDR3 region has 14 residues. CDR1 and CDR2 (germline): DFQATT, SNEGSKA (reference sequence). V was pared by 4 bases and J by 2 bases, with 12 bases between.

This clonotype was seen ten or more times. The J gene is TRBJ2-7, the V gene TRBV28; no clear D gene. The CDR3 sequence is 15 residues long. The germline CDR1 and CDR2 sequences are MDHEN and SYDVKM. Trimming took off 6 bases at V and 2 bases at J, with 17 bases between the two ends. CDR3 sequence: CASRGLFPGAYEQYF. CDR3 in DNA: TGTGCCAGCAGGGGCCTTTTCCCCGGAGCCTACGAGCAGTACTTC. Full variable domain (rest looked up from reference TRBV28 and TRBJ2-7): DVKVTQSSRYLVKRTGEKVFLECVQDMDHENMFWYRQDPGLGLRLIYFSYDVKMKEKGDIPEGYSVSREKKERFSLILESASTNQTSMYLCASRGLFPGAYEQYFGPGTRLTVT.

This clonotype was found many times. One end of the junction varies from germline; a read error may be responsible. The chain carries TRBV7-7 and TRBJ2-5; either TRBD1 or TRBD2 may supply D (5 bases each). The germline gives CDR1 SSHAT, CDR2 FNYEAQ (reference sequence). This CDR3 has 15 residues. The CDR3 DNA sequence: TGTGCTAGCAGCCGGGGAGATAACCAAGGGACGGCCCAGTACTTC. This gives the protein CASSRGDNQGTAQYF.

This clonotype was seen a handful of times. V is TRBV27 and J is TRBJ2-7, with 14 bases identical to TRBD2. The CDR3 contains 18 residues. Looked up from germline, CDR1 is MNHEY and CDR2 is SMNVEV (reference sequence). V shed 6 bases and J 1 base; nucleotides not matched to a gene: 11. The CDR3 nucleotides are TGTGCCAGCAGCCCGGGGACTAGCGGGAGCGAGCCTTCCTACGAGCAGTACTTC. Translating gives CASSPGTSGSEPSYEQYF.